The clone carrying this T cell receptor (beta chain) was seen just once. What it recognizes is unknown. The data stem from a study of a mutant IDH1 vaccine in newly diagnosed glioma. Looking at the study overall: Previous care, which was radiotherapy, temozolomide, or both, most often involved both.

Points from the study as a whole: Whatever changes occurred in top peripheral T cell clonotypes seemed unrelated to pseudoprogression.

TCRdb's copy holds only in-frame clones and misses some; the assay was immunoSEQ multiplex PCR. The top ten hold under 7.5% of the sample, which has about 21,000 clones, roughly 90% seen once. As for time point: week 11, during vaccination. The content of each vaccine dose was 300 ug of mutant IDH1 20-mer peptide, and topical imiquimod accompanied it. CDR3 length: 18 amino acids. Germline CDR1 reads SGHAT; CDR2 reads FQNNGV. The V and J ends lost 2 bases and 6 bases respectively, with 25 bases between them. The sample was PBMCs, taken from a glioma patient whose treatment included an IDH1 peptide vaccine. This chain links TRBV11-2 with TRBJ1-2, with a weak D call TRBD1 (6 bases). The sequence was collected from a woman aged 40 to 50 with glioma. CDR3 region: CASSLRSGGGLVGDGYTF. The CDR3 nucleotides read TGTGCCAGCAGCTTAAGGAGTGGGGGGGGCCTGGTAGGGGATGGCTACACCTTC.